Detailed here is one T cell receptor beta chain. The target antigen is unknown. This sample is drawn from a study of T cell responses to AZD1222 COVID-19 vaccine. The CDR3 consists of 17 residues. Study-wide points: CD4 TCRs linked to vaccination spanned spike, dominating at 160-218 and 743-854. White British donors predominated, females outnumbered males, and clonal diversity was possibly underestimated. Rises in breadth and depth of Spike-specific TCRs came after two AZD1222 doses. Reportedly, nearly half of unique spike TCRs recognized epitopes outside B.1.351/B.1.1.7 mutations.

Data came from immunoSEQ multiplex PCR; TCRdb stores just in-frame clones and leaves some out. The sample records 150,000 to 170,000 clones, roughly nine tenths being singletons. The source of this sequence is an adult in good health. The sample here was peripheral blood, taken on day 0 of AZD1222 vaccination. The V gene is TRBV21-1, the J gene TRBJ1-5; TRBD1, the D gene given by the table, was not confirmed from the DNA. TRBV21-1 is a pseudogene segment. CDR3 protein: CASSKTPWGSQNQPQHF. In nucleotides, the CDR3 is TGTGCCAGCAGCAAAACCCCATGGGGCAGCCAGAATCAGCCCCAGCATTTT.